Shown below are 3 T cell receptor beta chains from a single sample sequenced in a study of control samples from healthy donors and cancer patients. Measured with immunoSEQ multiplex PCR; TCRdb has only the in-frame clones, and not every one. Its table records fewer than 250,000 clones. The sequenced sample was blood. Receptor source: a woman in her 30s in good health.

CDR3 residues: CAISDGTDTQYF. The CDR3 nucleotides are TGTGCCATCAGTGACGGCACAGATACGCAGTATTTT. The chain recombines TRBV10-3 with TRBJ2-3; no clear D. The CDR3 sequence is 12 residues long. The V gene lost 3 bases and the J gene lost 1 base, with 2 bases spanning the gap. The germline CDR1 and CDR2 sequences are ENHRY and SYGVKD.

The chain combines TRBV7-9 with TRBJ1-3; 8 bases agree with TRBD1. Trimming took 3 bases from V and 11 from J; bases not matched to a gene: 12. This CDR3 comprises 15 residues. The germline V gene has CDR1 SEHNR and CDR2 FQNEAQ (reference sequence). The CDR3 sequence: CASSFLDRDRNAIYF. DNA of the CDR3: TGTGCCAGCAGCTTCCTGGACAGGGACAGGAATGCCATATATTTT. Complete variable domain (other parts from reference TRBV7-9 and TRBJ1-3): DTGVSQNPRHKITKRGQNVTFRCDPISEHNRLYWYRQTLGQGPEFLTYFQNEAQLEKSRLLSDRFSAERPKGSFSTLEIQRTEQGDSAMYLCASSFLDRDRNAIYFGEGSWLTVV.

The CDR3 DNA reads as TGTGCCAGCAGTGCTGCGAGCTCCTATAATTCACCCCTCCACTTT. Translation gives CASSAASSYNSPLHF. The rearrangement links TRBV6-4 to TRBJ1-6; D is unclear. V was cut by 4 bases and J by 0 bases, with 7 bases left in between. In germline, CDR1 is MRHNA, CDR2 SNTAGT. The CDR3 is 15 amino acids.